This record concerns one TCR beta chain sequence. What it binds is not known. Clones were sequenced by immunoSEQ multiplex PCR, and TCRdb holds only the in-frame ones, with some missing. This sample has about 12,000 clones, with around 45% found just once. The record originates from a study of siplizumab effects on memory and regulatory T cells. V lost 0 bases and J lost 7; bases outside the gene matches: 4. CDR1 and CDR2 (germline): SGHAT, FQNNGV. CDR3 length: 16 residues. Kept together in coculture, the mixed lymphocyte reaction cells spent 6 days at 37°C. The J gene is TRBJ2-7, the V gene TRBV11-2, with TRBD2 matching over 15 bases. The source material was CFSE-low (dividing) CD8+ T cells sorted from an allogeneic mixed lymphocyte reaction. The source of this sequence is a human donor in good health; the cells came from an allogeneic mixed lymphocyte reaction. Some clones in this sample may be carry-over from other donors' samples. The CDR3 nucleotides are TGTGCCAGCAGCTTAGACCCGGGACTAGCGGGGGGAGAGCAGTACTTC. It yields the protein CASSLDPGLAGGEQYF.